Here is one TCR beta chain with its context. The antigen remains undetermined. PBMCs numbering at least 7 million were isolated per sample. These data originate in a study of blood T cells in healthy people across ages. Whole-study results and caveats: The unsorted PBMCs prevented any conclusive comparison of naive versus antigen-experienced cells. Any changes in expanded clonotypes were possibly confounded, as donor CMV status remained unknown.

The V gene's germline CDR1 is LNHNV and CDR2 YYDKDF (reference sequence). The CDR3 covers 15 residues. A second PCR, run for about 7 to 11 cycles, used a sample-barcoded 5' primer plus a J-beta primer mix. TCRdb used MiXCR to reprocess the 5' RACE reads, holding one entry per CDR3 protein. The table includes more than 800,000 distinct CDR3 sequences, around 45% detected once. The receptor's source is a woman in her sixties or seventies in good health. V and J are TRBV15 and TRBJ2-1; TRBD2 aligns across 7 bases. The DNA end is a closer match to TRBJ2-7, so the J assignment may be wrong. The specimen was blood. CDR3 DNA sequence: TGTGCCACCAGCACGCGGGGGAGCTCCTACAATGAGCAGTACTTC. This codes for CATSTRGSSYNEQYF.